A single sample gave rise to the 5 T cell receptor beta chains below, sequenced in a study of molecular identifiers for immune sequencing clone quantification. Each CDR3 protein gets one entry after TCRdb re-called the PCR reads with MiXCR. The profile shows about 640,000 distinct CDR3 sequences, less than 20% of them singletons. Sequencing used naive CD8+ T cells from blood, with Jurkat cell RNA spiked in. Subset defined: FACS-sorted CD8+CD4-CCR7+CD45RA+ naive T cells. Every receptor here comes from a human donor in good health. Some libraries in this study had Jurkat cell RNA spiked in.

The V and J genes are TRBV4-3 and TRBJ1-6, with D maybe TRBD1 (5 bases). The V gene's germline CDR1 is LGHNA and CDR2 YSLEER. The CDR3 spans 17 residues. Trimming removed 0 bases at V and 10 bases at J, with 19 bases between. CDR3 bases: TGCGCCAGCAGCCAAGAATTCGGGGCCGGGATCGACTCACCCCTCCACTTT. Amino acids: CASSQEFGAGIDSPLHF.

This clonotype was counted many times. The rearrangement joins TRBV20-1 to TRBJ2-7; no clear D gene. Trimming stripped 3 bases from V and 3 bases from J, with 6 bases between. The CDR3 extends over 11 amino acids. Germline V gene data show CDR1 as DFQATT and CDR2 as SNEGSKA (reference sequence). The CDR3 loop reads CSASISYEQYF. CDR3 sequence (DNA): TGCAGTGCTAGCATAAGCTACGAGCAGTACTTC.

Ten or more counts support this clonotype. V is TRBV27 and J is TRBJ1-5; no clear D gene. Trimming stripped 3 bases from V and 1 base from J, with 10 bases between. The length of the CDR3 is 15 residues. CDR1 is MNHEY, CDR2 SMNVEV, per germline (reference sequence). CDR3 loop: CASSLTAGSNQPQHF. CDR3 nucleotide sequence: TGTGCCAGCAGTTTGACCGCGGGCAGCAATCAGCCCCAGCATTTT.

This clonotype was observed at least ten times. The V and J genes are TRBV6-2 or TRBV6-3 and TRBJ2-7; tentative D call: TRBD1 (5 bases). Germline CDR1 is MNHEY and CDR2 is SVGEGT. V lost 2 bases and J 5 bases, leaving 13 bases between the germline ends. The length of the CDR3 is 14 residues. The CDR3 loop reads CASSYEAGKDEQYF. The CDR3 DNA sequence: TGTGCCAGCAGTTACGAGGCAGGGAAGGACGAGCAGTACTTC.

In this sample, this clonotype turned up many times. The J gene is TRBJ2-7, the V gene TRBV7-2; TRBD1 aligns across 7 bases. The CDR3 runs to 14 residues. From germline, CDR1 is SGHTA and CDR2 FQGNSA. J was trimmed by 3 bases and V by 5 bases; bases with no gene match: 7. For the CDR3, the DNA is TGTGCCAGCAGCCTAGGTGCAGGGGGCTACGAGCAGTACTTC. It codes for CASSLGAGGYEQYF.